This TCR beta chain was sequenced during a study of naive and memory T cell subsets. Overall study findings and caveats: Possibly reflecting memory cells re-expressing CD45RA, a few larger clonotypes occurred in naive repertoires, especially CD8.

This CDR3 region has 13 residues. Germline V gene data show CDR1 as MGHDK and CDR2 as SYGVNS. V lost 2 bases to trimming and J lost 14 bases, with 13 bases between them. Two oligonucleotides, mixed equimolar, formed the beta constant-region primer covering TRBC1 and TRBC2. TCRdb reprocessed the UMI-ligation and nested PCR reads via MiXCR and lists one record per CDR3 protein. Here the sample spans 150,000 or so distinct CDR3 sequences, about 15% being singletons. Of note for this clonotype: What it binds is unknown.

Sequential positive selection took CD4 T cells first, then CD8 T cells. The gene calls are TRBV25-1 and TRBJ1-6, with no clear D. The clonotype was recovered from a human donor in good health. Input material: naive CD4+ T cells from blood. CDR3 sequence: CASSEVGSSTLHF. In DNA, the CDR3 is TGTGCCAGCAGTGAAGTAGGTTCCTCAACCCTCCACTTT.